This TCR beta chain was sequenced in a study of CD8+ T cells in alopecia areata. Study-level points and caveats: Compared with normal scalp, lesional scalp had higher clonality and more expanded CD8+ clones.

Treatment here: oral pan-JAK inhibitor, 5-10 mg twice daily. V lost 5 bases and J lost 5, with 13 bases in between. Germline-derived CDR1 and CDR2 are KGHSH and LQKENI. This CDR3 has 13 amino acids. As the sequencing template, cDNA was produced by extracting RNA and reverse transcribing it. Assay: immunoSEQ multiplex PCR; the TCRdb copy retains only in-frame clones and omits some. The repertoire includes about 160,000 clones, around three fifths of them detected once, and 13% to 15% sits in the top ten. A remark on this clone: What it recognizes is unknown.

The clonotype was recovered from a human donor with alopecia areata. This chain links TRBV18 with TRBJ2-7; unclear D gene. The material was CD4+ T cells sorted from blood, obtained at week 24, from a patient treated with tofacitinib. The DNA of the CDR3 is TGTGCCAGCTCAGGTAGGAACACCCACGAGCAGTACTTC. It translates to CASSGRNTHEQYF.